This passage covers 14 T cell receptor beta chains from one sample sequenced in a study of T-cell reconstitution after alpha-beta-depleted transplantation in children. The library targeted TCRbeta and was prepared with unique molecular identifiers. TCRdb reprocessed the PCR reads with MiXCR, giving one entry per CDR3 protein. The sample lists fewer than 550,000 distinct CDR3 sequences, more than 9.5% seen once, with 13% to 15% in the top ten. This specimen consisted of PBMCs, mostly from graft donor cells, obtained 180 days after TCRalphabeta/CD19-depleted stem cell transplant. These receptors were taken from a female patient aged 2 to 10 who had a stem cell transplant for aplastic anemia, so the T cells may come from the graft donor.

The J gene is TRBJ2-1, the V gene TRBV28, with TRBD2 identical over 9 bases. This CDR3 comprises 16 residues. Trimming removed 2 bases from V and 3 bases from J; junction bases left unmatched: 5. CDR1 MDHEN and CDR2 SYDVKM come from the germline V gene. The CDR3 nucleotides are TGTGCCAGCAGTTTACTAGCGGGGAGATTCTACAATGAGCAGTTCTTC. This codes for CASSLLAGRFYNEQFF.

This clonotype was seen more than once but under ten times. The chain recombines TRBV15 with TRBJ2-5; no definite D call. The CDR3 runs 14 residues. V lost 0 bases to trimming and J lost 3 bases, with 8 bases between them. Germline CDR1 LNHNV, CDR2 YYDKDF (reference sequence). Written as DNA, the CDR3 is TGTGCCACCAGCAGAGATCACCCAGAAGAGACCCAGTACTTC. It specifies CATSRDHPEETQYF.

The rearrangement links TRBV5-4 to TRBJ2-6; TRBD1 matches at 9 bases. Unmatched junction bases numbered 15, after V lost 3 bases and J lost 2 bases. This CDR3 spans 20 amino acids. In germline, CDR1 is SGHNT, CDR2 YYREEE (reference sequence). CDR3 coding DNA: TGTGCCAGCAGCTCCCTCTCGGGGGACAGGGTCTTAGCTGGGGCCAACGTCCTGACTTTC. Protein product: CASSSLSGDRVLAGANVLTF. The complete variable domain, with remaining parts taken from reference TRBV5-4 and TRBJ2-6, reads ETGVTQSPTHLIKTRGQQVTLRCSSQSGHNTVSWYQQALGQGPQFIFQYYREEENGRGNFPPRFSGLQFPNYSSELNVNALELDDSALYLCASSSLSGDRVLAGANVLTFGAGSRLTVL.

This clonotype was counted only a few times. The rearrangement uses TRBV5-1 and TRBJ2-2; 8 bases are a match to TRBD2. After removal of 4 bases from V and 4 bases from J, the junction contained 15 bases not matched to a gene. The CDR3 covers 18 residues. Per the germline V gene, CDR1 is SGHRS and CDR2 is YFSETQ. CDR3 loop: CASSGPGLAGTPTGELFF. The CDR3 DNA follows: TGCGCCAGCAGCGGGCCCGGGTTAGCGGGAACCCCCACCGGGGAGCTGTTTTTT.

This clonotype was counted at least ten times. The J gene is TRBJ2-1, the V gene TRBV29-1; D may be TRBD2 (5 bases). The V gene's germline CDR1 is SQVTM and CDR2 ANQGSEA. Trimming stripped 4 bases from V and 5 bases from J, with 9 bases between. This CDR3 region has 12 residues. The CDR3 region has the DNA TGCAGCGTTGGGTTCGGGAACAATGAGCAGTTCTTC. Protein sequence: CSVGFGNNEQFF.

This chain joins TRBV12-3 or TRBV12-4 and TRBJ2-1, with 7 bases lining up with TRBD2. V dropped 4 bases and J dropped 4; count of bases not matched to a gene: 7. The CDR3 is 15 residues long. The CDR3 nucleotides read TGTGCCAGCAGTTCCGGGACTAATCTGTACAATGAGCAGTTCTTC. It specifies CASSSGTNLYNEQFF.

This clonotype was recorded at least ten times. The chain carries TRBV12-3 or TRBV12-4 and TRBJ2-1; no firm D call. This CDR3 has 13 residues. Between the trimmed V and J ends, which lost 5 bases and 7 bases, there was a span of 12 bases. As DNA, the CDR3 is TGTGCCAGCAGTATAAGGGCCCCGAATGAGCAGTTCTTC. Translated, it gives CASSIRAPNEQFF.

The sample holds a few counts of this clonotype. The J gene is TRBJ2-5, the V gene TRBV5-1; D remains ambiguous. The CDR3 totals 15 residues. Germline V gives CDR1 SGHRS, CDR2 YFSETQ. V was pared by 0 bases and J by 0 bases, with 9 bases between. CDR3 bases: TGCGCCAGCAGCTTGGTGTTCCTGAACCAAGAGACCCAGTACTTC. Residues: CASSLVFLNQETQYF.

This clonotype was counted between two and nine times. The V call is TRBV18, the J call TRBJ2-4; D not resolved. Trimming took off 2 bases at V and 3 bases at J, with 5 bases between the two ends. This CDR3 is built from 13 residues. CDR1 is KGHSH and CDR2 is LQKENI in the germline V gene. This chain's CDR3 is CASSPEYKNIQYF. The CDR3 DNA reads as TGTGCCAGCTCACCAGAGTACAAAAACATTCAGTACTTC.

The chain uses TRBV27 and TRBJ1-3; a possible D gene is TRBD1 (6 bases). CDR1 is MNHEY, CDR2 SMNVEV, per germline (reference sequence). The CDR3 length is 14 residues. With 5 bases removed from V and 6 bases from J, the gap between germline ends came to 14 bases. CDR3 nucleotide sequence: TGTGCCAGCAGTGCCTTAAGGGGGTCAAACACCATATATTTT. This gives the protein CASSALRGSNTIYF.

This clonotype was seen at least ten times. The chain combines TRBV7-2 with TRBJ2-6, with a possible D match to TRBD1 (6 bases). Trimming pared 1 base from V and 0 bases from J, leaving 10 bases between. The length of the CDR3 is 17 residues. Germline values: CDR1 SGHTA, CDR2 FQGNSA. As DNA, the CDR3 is TGTGCCAGCAGCTTAGTAGGGGGAAACTCTGGGGCCAACGTCCTGACTTTC. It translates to CASSLVGGNSGANVLTF.

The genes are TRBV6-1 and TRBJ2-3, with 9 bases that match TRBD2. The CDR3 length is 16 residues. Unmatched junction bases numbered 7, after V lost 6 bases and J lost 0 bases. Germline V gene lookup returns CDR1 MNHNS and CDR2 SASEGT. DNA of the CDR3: TGTGCCAGCAGGGCCTGGCTAGCGGGGAGCACAGATACGCAGTATTTT. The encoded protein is CASRAWLAGSTDTQYF.

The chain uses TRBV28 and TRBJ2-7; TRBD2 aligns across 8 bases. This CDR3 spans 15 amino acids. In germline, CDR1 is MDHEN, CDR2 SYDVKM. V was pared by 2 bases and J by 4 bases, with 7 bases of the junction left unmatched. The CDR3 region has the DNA TGTGCCAGCAGTTTACCCAGCGGGAGCTTATACGAGCAGTACTTC. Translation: CASSLPSGSLYEQYF.

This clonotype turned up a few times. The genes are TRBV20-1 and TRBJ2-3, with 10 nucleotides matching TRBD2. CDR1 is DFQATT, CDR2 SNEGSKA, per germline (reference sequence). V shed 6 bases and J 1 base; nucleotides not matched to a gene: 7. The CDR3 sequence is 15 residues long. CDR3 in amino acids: CSAESGGVGTDTQYF. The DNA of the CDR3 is TGCAGTGCCGAAAGCGGGGGGGTAGGCACAGATACGCAGTATTTT.